This TCR beta chain was observed in a study of long-term antiretroviral therapy in people with HIV. Run at survey level, the immunoSEQ assay was version v3.0. The repertoire was sequenced with immunoSEQ multiplex PCR; TCRdb's copy has only in-frame clones and lacks some. The sample shows more than 15,000 clones, 65% to 85% of them seen only once. The CDR3 sequence is 16 residues long. The germline gives CDR1 MNHEY, CDR2 SMNVEV (reference sequence). The J segment lost 10 bases and the V segment lost 5 bases, leaving 17 bases of the junction unmatched. The TCR originated in a man aged 30 to 45 with HIV. The chain employs TRBV27 and TRBJ2-1; 7 bases align to TRBD2. The sample here was unsorted PBMCs, taken 1.2 years before starting antiretroviral therapy. The CDR3 DNA reads as TGTGCCAGCAGTGTCGGACTAGGGAGCTTTTTCAGGGAGCAGTTCTTC. This translates into CASSVGLGSFFREQFF.